This passage covers 14 T cell receptor beta chains from one sample sequenced in a study of OX40 agonist ivuxolimab in advanced cancers. Measured with immunoSEQ multiplex PCR; TCRdb has only the in-frame clones, and not every one. Seen here are approximately 15,000 clones, more than 85% observed once, and the top ten hold about 68%. The starting material was CD4+ or CD8+ T cells sorted from blood, obtained in a trial of the OX40 agonist ivuxolimab. Receptors were obtained from an adult with an advanced solid tumor such as melanoma, head and neck, liver or kidney cancer.

The gene calls are TRBV4-2 and TRBJ1-1, with 7 bases fitting TRBD1. Germline lookup yields CDR1 LGHNA and CDR2 YNFKEQ. The CDR3 sequence is 14 residues long. The V gene end was trimmed by 3 bases and the J gene end by 2 bases; junction bases not matched to a gene: 3. The CDR3 region is CASSQGTANTEAFF. CDR3 nucleotides: TGTGCCAGCAGCCAGGGGACAGCTAACACTGAAGCTTTCTTT.

A remark on this clone: Distinct nucleotide sequences in the sample also encode this CDR3. This chain connects TRBV14 to TRBJ2-7; D uncertain. CDR1 and CDR2 (germline): SGHDN, FVKESK. CDR3 size: 15 residues. Trimming cost V 4 bases and J 3 bases, with 16 bases left between them. The CDR3 DNA reads as TGTGCCAGCAGCCTACAGTCCCCTCCTCACTACGAGCAGTACTTC. It translates to CASSLQSPPHYEQYF.

In DNA form, the CDR3 reads TGTGCCAGCAGCGACTCCCCCGTCACTGAAGCTTTCTTT. This codes for CASSDSPVTEAFF. The chain recombines TRBV9 with TRBJ1-1; D call uncertain. The germline V gene encodes CDR1 SGDLS and CDR2 YYNGEE. This CDR3 contains 13 residues. Trimming left V 3 bases short and J 4 bases short, with 10 bases between.

The chain carries TRBV7-3 and TRBJ2-5; 7 bases map to TRBD1. J gave up 2 bases and V 5 bases, and 5 bases lay outside the gene matches. Germline-derived CDR1 and CDR2 are SGHTA and FQGTGA. The CDR3 covers 14 residues. The CDR3 region is CASSQPGGQETQYF. For the CDR3, the DNA is TGTGCCAGCAGCCAACCAGGGGGTCAAGAGACCCAGTACTTC.

The chain uses TRBV11-2 and TRBJ1-5; 10 bases fit TRBD1. V was pared by 5 bases and J by 7 bases, with 11 bases of the junction left unmatched. Germline CDR1 is SGHAT and CDR2 is FQNNGV. The CDR3 is made up of 16 amino acids. The CDR3 bases are TGTGCCAGCAGCACCGGACAGGGGGTGTCGGGACAGCCCCAGCATTTT. Its protein is CASSTGQGVSGQPQHF.

The genes are TRBV6-1 and TRBJ2-7; 9 positions match TRBD1. CDR3 length: 14 residues. V was pared by 5 bases and J by 3 bases, with 5 bases of the junction left unmatched. Germline CDR1 reads MNHNS; CDR2 reads SASEGT. The CDR3 reads CASSLGTGNYEQYF. The CDR3 DNA is TGTGCCAGCAGTCTAGGGACAGGGAACTACGAGCAGTACTTC.

In its sample, this clone was seen a few times. The chain carries TRBV6-4 and TRBJ2-1; 10 bases map to TRBD1. Per germline, CDR1 MRHNA and CDR2 SNTAGT. The CDR3 runs 14 residues. J gave up 8 bases and V 5 bases, and 6 bases lay outside the gene matches. CDR3 protein: CASSSRTGGDEQFF. In nucleotides, the CDR3 is TGTGCCAGCAGTTCAAGGACAGGGGGGGATGAGCAGTTCTTC.

V usage is TRBV19 and J usage is TRBJ2-3; a weak D match, TRBD2 (5 bases). The CDR3 consists of 16 residues. CDR1 is LNHDA and CDR2 is SQIVND in the germline V gene (reference sequence). Deletions cut 2 bases from V and 6 bases from J, with 18 bases between. Here the CDR3 DNA reads TGTGCCAGTAGTATAACGGGAACCGCGTTTGTGGATACGCAGTATTTT. Its protein product is CASSITGTAFVDTQYF.

The J gene is TRBJ1-1, the V gene TRBV6-1; D uncertain. Per germline, CDR1 MNHNS and CDR2 SASEGT. Trimming stripped 4 bases from V and 3 bases from J, with 6 bases between. This CDR3 comprises 12 residues. The CDR3 nucleotides are TGTGCCAGCAGTGTAGGAGACACTGAAGCTTTCTTT. Its translation: CASSVGDTEAFF.

There are a few counts of this clone. The CDR3 loop is CAWSVPNSPLHF. DNA of the CDR3: TGTGCCTGGAGTGTACCTAATTCACCCCTCCACTTT. The rearrangement joins TRBV30 to TRBJ1-6; D is undetermined. The germline CDR1 and CDR2 sequences are GTSNPN and SVGIG (reference sequence). Trimming removed 0 bases at V and 6 bases at J, with 3 bases between. The CDR3 extends over 12 amino acids.

Written as DNA, the CDR3 is TGCGCCAGCAGAGGGACAGGGCCTCACTCTGGGGCCAACGTCCTGACTTTC. Translation gives CASRGTGPHSGANVLTF. V gene TRBV10-2 combines with J gene TRBJ2-6; 9 bases match TRBD1. Per germline, CDR1 WSHSY and CDR2 SAAADI. The J segment lost 0 bases and the V segment lost 6 bases, leaving 6 bases of the junction unmatched. CDR3 length equals 17 residues.

The sample holds a few counts of this clone. The rearrangement joins TRBV10-3 to TRBJ2-3; TRBD2 matches at 9 bases. This CDR3 is 17 amino acids long. The J segment lost 3 bases and the V segment lost 0 bases, leaving 7 bases of the junction unmatched. Germline CDR1 is ENHRY and CDR2 is SYGVKD. As DNA, the CDR3 is TGTGCCATCAGTGAGTCTAGTCCCACTAGCGGGACAGATACGCAGTATTTT. Encoded protein: CAISESSPTSGTDTQYF.

The rearrangement uses TRBV7-2 and TRBJ2-1; 12 bases agree with TRBD2. Unmatched junction bases numbered 6, after V lost 5 bases and J lost 7 bases. Germline CDR1 is SGHTA and CDR2 is FQGNSA. The CDR3 consists of 15 residues. As DNA, the CDR3 is TGTGCCAGCAGCCAAGATACTAGCGGGGGGAATGAGCAGTTCTTC. This sequence encodes CASSQDTSGGNEQFF.

This clone turned up a few times. The chain has TRBV6-1 and TRBJ2-5, with 13 bases identical to TRBD2. With V trimmed by 1 base and J by 4 bases, 6 bases remained unmatched. The germline V gene encodes CDR1 MNHNS and CDR2 SASEGT. This CDR3 has 17 residues. This CDR3 is CASSEVLAGGGRETQYF. The CDR3 DNA reads TGTGCCAGCAGTGAAGTACTAGCGGGAGGGGGGAGAGAGACCCAGTACTTC.